What follows describes a single T cell receptor (beta chain). This sample is drawn from a study of shared clonotypes between healthy human individuals. V was shortened by 5 bases and J by 1 base, with 16 bases between the two germline ends. The CDR3 covers 16 residues. Germline assignment: CDR1 MDHEN and CDR2 SYDVKM. Division of CD4+ cells produced a CD45RA+ naive subset and a CD45RA-negative memory subset. In the authors' workflow: Because ImmunoSEQ provided only junction sequences with no quality scores, the filtering differed. Profiled with immunoSEQ multiplex PCR; TCRdb holds only in-frame clones, not every one. The V and J calls and clone size come from that table; D and trimming were worked out from the DNA. The data contain roughly 700,000 clones, less than 85% of them singletons.

J is TRBJ2-3 and V is TRBV28; possibly TRBD1 for D (6 bases). Sequenced: memory CD4+ T cells sorted from blood. Regarding subset: CD45RA-negative fraction. The receptor comes from a woman aged 30 to 39 in good health. The CDR3 DNA is TGTGCCAGCAGTCCCCCCCAGGGGTCGGGCACAGATACGCAGTATTTT. The encoded protein is CASSPPQGSGTDTQYF.